This is a list of T cell receptor beta chains from one sample in a study of blood T cell repertoires in COVID-19. The assay was immunoSEQ multiplex PCR, and TCRdb's table has in-frame clones only and misses some. The sample has over 130,000 clones, about 88% seen once. Sample: peripheral blood. Receptors were obtained from a human donor with COVID-19, enrolled during active disease. The donor label of this sample is uncertain. The CDR3 runs from the conserved cysteine through the conserved F or W. Fields, in order: J gene, CDR3 length, D gene, clone size, V gene, CDR3 DNA, CDR3 protein. D genes are given only for firm matches. A clone size is listed for some rows: how often the clone was seen (once, few, many), or a class if it is expanded.

>TRBJ1-2|13|NA|NA|TRBV11-2
TGTGCCAGCAGCTTGGACAGTCACTATGGCTACACCTTC
CASSLDSHYGYTF
>TRBJ2-3|13|NA|NA|TRBV11-3
TGTGCCAGCAGCCCGCGCCACCTCGATACGCAGTATTTT
CASSPRHLDTQYF
>TRBJ2-1|13|TRBD2|NA|TRBV24-1
TGTGCCACCCAGCGGGGGGGAGGGAATGAGCAGTTCTTC
CATQRGGGNEQFF
>TRBJ2-2|13|NA|NA|TRBV11-2
TGTGCCAGCAGCTTAGCCGGGGTCGGGGAGCTGTTTTTT
CASSLAGVGELFF
>TRBJ2-7|14|NA|NA|TRBV25-1
TGTGCCAGCAGTGACAGAGGCAGCTCCTACGAGCAGTACTTC
CASSDRGSSYEQYF
>TRBJ1-6|14|TRBD1|NA|TRBV7-9
TGTGCCAGCAGCCCGGGACAGGGCGGTTCACCCCTCCACTTT
CASSPGQGGSPLHF
>TRBJ2-2|15|NA|NA|TRBV6-7
TGTGCCAGCAGCCCCGCCAGGGTTGGCACCGGGGAGCTGTTTTTT
CASSPARVGTGELFF
>TRBJ1-2|14|NA|NA|TRBV10-1
TGCGCCAGCAGTCCGACAGGCCACTTGGGGGGCTACACCTTC
CASSPTGHLGGYTF
>TRBJ1-2|13|TRBD1|NA|TRBV3-1/TRBV3-2
TGTGCCAGCAGCCGGACAGGAAACTATGGCTACACCTTC
CASSRTGNYGYTF
>TRBJ1-1|13|TRBD1|NA|TRBV7-3
TGTGCCAGCAGCTCCGGGACAGGGGCTCAAGCTTTCTTT
CASSSGTGAQAFF
>TRBJ1-2|13|NA|NA|TRBV7-3
TGTGCCAGCAGCTTAAATGCGGAGGCTGGCTACACCTTC
CASSLNAEAGYTF
>TRBJ2-1|16|TRBD2|NA|TRBV3-1/TRBV3-2
TGTGCCAGCAGCCATCCACCGGGACTACGACAGCATGAGCAGTTCTTC
CASSHPPGLRQHEQFF
>TRBJ1-1|14|NA|NA|TRBV18
TGTGCCAGCTCACCACCGAACAGAGACACTGAAGCTTTCTTT
CASSPPNRDTEAFF
>TRBJ2-7|16|TRBD1|NA|TRBV5-5
TGTGCCAGCAGCATCCGGGACAGGGGCAGGACCTACGAGCAGTACTTC
CASSIRDRGRTYEQYF
>TRBJ2-1|20|TRBD2|NA|TRBV3-1/TRBV3-2
TGTGCCAGCAGCCAAGATCAGGGACTAGCGGGACCCGTCTCCTACAATGAGCAGTTCTTC
CASSQDQGLAGPVSYNEQFF
>TRBJ2-5|17|TRBD2|NA|TRBV9
TGTGCCAGCAGCGTGGGACTAGCGGGAGGAAGGAGAGAGACCCAGTACTTC
CASSVGLAGGRRETQYF
>TRBJ2-1|15|TRBD2|NA|TRBV5-1
TGCGCCAGCAGCCCCCGGGGGGACTCCGAAGATGAGCAGTTCTTC
CASSPRGDSEDEQFF
>TRBJ1-4|15|TRBD1|once|TRBV25-1
TGTGCCAGCAGCGCGCCAGACAGGGGCAACGAAAAACTGTTTTTT
CASSAPDRGNEKLFF
>TRBJ2-1|16|NA|NA|TRBV4-1
TGCGCCAGCAGCCAAGATCTTAGGGAAAGGGGCAATGAGCAGTTCTTC
CASSQDLRERGNEQFF
>TRBJ2-5|15|NA|NA|TRBV24-1
TGTGCCACCAGTGATAATAGGGGCGACGCAGAGACCCAGTACTTC
CATSDNRGDAETQYF
>TRBJ1-2|12|NA|NA|TRBV11-2
TGTGCCAGCAGCTCCCATAGAGCGAGCTACACCTTC
CASSSHRASYTF
>TRBJ1-2|18|NA|many|TRBV21-1
TGTGCCAGCAGCCCAGAGAATAGGGACAGGGGAAACCAGTGGGGCTACACCTTC
CASSPENRDRGNQWGYTF
>TRBJ1-4|14|NA|NA|TRBV5-1
TGCGCCAGCAGCCTGGGAAGAGTTAATGAAAAACTGTTTTTT
CASSLGRVNEKLFF
>TRBJ2-2|15|TRBD1|NA|TRBV5-4
TGTGCCAGCAGCACGGGACAGGGAGTCACCGGGGAGCTGTTTTTT
CASSTGQGVTGELFF
>TRBJ2-5|15|TRBD2|NA|TRBV7-2
TGTGCCAGCAGCTTAAATAGCGGGGTCCAAGAGACCCAGTACTTC
CASSLNSGVQETQYF
>TRBJ1-1|13|NA|NA|TRBV7-3
TGTGCCAGCAGCTTAAAGGGGCACCGTGAAGCTTTCTTT
CASSLKGHREAFF
>TRBJ1-3|17|NA|NA|TRBV12-5
TGTGCTAGTGGTTTGAATCTGAATGGGCAGTTTGGAAACACCATATATTTT
CASGLNLNGQFGNTIYF
>TRBJ1-1|15|TRBD1|NA|TRBV7-2
TGTGCCAGCAGCTTTACAGGGGGGACGAACACTGAAGCTTTCTTT
CASSFTGGTNTEAFF
>TRBJ2-5|15|NA|once|TRBV5-4
TGTGCCAGCAGCTTTACGACGGAGTACCAAGAGACCCAGTACTTC
CASSFTTEYQETQYF
>TRBJ1-2|12|NA|NA|TRBV29-1
TGCAGCGCCTGGGACTCGAACTATGGCTACACCTTC
CSAWDSNYGYTF
>TRBJ1-5|14|NA|NA|TRBV6-5
TGTGCCAGCAGTTGGGACTCTAGCAATCAGCCCCAGCATTTT
CASSWDSSNQPQHF
>TRBJ2-7|16|TRBD2|NA|TRBV15
TGTGCCACCAGCAGAGACGGGACTAGCGGGAGAGACGAGCAGTACTTC
CATSRDGTSGRDEQYF
>TRBJ2-4|16|NA|once|TRBV7-9
TGTGCCAGCAGCTTAGCTTCAAGGGGGACCAAAAACATTCAGTACTTC
CASSLASRGTKNIQYF
>TRBJ2-5|14|NA|NA|TRBV19
TGTGCCAGTAGTCCGACAGGAACTCAAGAGACCCAGTACTTC
CASSPTGTQETQYF
>TRBJ2-7|14|NA|NA|TRBV3-1/TRBV3-2
TGTGCCAGCAGCCCGAGCCTCTTCCTTCCCGAGCAGTACTTC
CASSPSLFLPEQYF
>TRBJ1-3|15|TRBD1|NA|TRBV10-2
TGCGCCAGCAGTTGGGACAGGGGGCGAGGAAACACCATATATTTT
CASSWDRGRGNTIYF
>TRBJ1-1|14|NA|NA|TRBV7-2
TGTGCCAGCAGCTTATCCGGGGTGAACACTGAAGCTTTCTTT
CASSLSGVNTEAFF
>TRBJ2-2|15|TRBD1|NA|TRBV5-1
TGCGCCAGCAGCTCAAGGACAGGAAACACCGGGGAGCTGTTTTTT
CASSSRTGNTGELFF
>TRBJ1-5|15|NA|NA|TRBV7-2
TGTGCCAGCAGCCGCAGGGTCCAAGGGGATCAGCCCCAGCATTTT
CASSRRVQGDQPQHF
>TRBJ2-1|18|TRBD2|NA|TRBV27
TGTGCCAGCAGTTTATTGCCCCCACTAGCGGGAGTAGTCCATGAGCAGTTCTTC
CASSLLPPLAGVVHEQFF
>TRBJ2-5|12|NA|NA|TRBV7-2
TGTGCCAGCAGCTTACCTGTGGAGACCCAGTACTTC
CASSLPVETQYF
>TRBJ1-3|17|NA|NA|TRBV7-6
TGTGCCAGCAGCTTAGTCGAGCCTAGGAGCTCTGGAAACACCATATATTTT
CASSLVEPRSSGNTIYF
>TRBJ1-1|10|NA|NA|TRBV29-1
TGCAGCGTTGGAGACAGTGAAGCTTTCTTT
CSVGDSEAFF
>TRBJ1-1|14|NA|NA|TRBV5-1
TGCGCCAGCACCCTCAGCACCGGAGCCACTGAAGCTTTCTTT
CASTLSTGATEAFF
>TRBJ1-4|15|TRBD1|once|TRBV10-1
TGCGCCAGGAAGGGGACAGTTGCAACTAATGAAAAACTGTTTTTT
CARKGTVATNEKLFF